A selection of T cell receptor beta chains follows, all from one sample in a study of blood T cell repertoires in COVID-19. Assay: immunoSEQ multiplex PCR; the TCRdb copy retains only in-frame clones and omits some. This sample yields thousands of clones, of which 86% are seen a single time; roughly 7.8% belongs to the top ten. Sequencing was done on a sample of peripheral blood. The receptors stem from a human donor with active COVID-19. The donor label of this sample is uncertain. CDR3s include the opening cysteine and the closing phenylalanine or tryptophan. The order of the fields is V gene, clone size, J gene, D gene, CDR3 DNA, CDR3 protein. A D gene is named only where the DNA matches it firmly. Only part of the rows carry a size: once, few, many, or a class if the clone is expanded.

>TRBV27|-|TRBJ1-1|-
TGTGCCAGCAGTTTATTGGGGGGTCCGACTGAAGCTTTCTTT
CASSLLGGPTEAFF
>TRBV3-1/TRBV3-2|few|TRBJ1-6|-
TGTGCCAGCAGCCCGGATAGGGGGATGAGTTCACCCCTCCACTTT
CASSPDRGMSSPLHF
>TRBV4-2|-|TRBJ2-1|TRBD2
TGTGCCAGCAGCCAAAGCGGGGACTACAATGAGCAGTTCTTC
CASSQSGDYNEQFF
>TRBV5-6|-|TRBJ2-1|-
TGTGCCAGCAGCTTGGCAGGGGTCGCCTACAATGAGCAGTTCTTC
CASSLAGVAYNEQFF
>TRBV18|-|TRBJ1-6|TRBD1
TGTGCCAGCCCTGGAGAGGACAGGGGCCAGAATTCACCCCTCCACTTT
CASPGEDRGQNSPLHF
>TRBV5-1|-|TRBJ2-2|TRBD1
TGCGCCAGCAGTCAGGGGGCGAACACCGGGGAGCTGTTTTTT
CASSQGANTGELFF
>TRBV6-6|once|TRBJ1-6|TRBD1
TGTGCCAGCAGTTACTCCCAGGGGGCTCTCGATTCACCCCTCCACTTT
CASSYSQGALDSPLHF
>TRBV7-6|-|TRBJ2-2|-
TGTGCCAGCAGCCTCACCGGGGAGCTGTTTTTT
CASSLTGELFF
>TRBV6-2/TRBV6-3|-|TRBJ2-3|TRBD2
TGTGCCAGCAGCCCCTCCCACGTTGGTGCGGGGGAGGGCCTTAGCACAGATACGCAGTATTTT
CASSPSHVGAGEGLSTDTQYF
>TRBV5-1|-|TRBJ2-1|-
TGCGCCAGCAGCGTACCGGGAGCCACCCCGAATCCAACCGGTGAGCAGTTCTTC
CASSVPGATPNPTGEQFF
>TRBV30|-|TRBJ2-3|-
TGTGCCTGGAGTGTACGGCTGGGGACATACACAGATACGCAGTATTTT
CAWSVRLGTYTDTQYF
>TRBV11-2|-|TRBJ2-2|TRBD2
TGTGCCAGCAGCTTAGGAGGGACTAGCGGGGGAACGAACACCGGGGAGCTGTTTTTT
CASSLGGTSGGTNTGELFF
>TRBV10-3|-|TRBJ2-2|-
TGTGCCATCAGTGAAACAGGGACCGGGGAGCTGTTTTTT
CAISETGTGELFF
>TRBV6-6|-|TRBJ1-1|-
TGTGCCAGCAGTTACCCAGAAGAGAACACTGAAGCTTTCTTT
CASSYPEENTEAFF
>TRBV4-1|-|TRBJ1-2|TRBD1
TGCGCCAGCAGCCCCCCTACAGGGGGCCTCGTCCAAAACACCTTC
CASSPPTGGLVQNTF
>TRBV5-3|-|TRBJ1-4|TRBD1
TGTGCCAGAAGCCTCCGGGACAGGGGGGAAAAACTGTTTTTT
CARSLRDRGEKLFF
>TRBV10-2|-|TRBJ2-1|TRBD2
TGCGCCAGCAGTGGCGGGAGGGGGGATGAGCAGTTCTTC
CASSGGRGDEQFF